These 19 T cell receptor beta chains were sequenced from one sample in a study of blood T cell repertoires in COVID-19. The table came from immunoSEQ multiplex PCR; TCRdb's copy has only in-frame clones and leaves some out. The sample yields 180,000 or so clones, about 81% seen once. Sequences were obtained from peripheral blood. The source is a woman older than 75 with COVID-19, enrolled during active disease.

V gene TRBV4-1 combines with J gene TRBJ2-1; 9 nucleotides match TRBD1. The CDR3 totals 14 residues. Germline V gene data show CDR1 as MGHRA and CDR2 as YSYEKL. After removal of 3 bases from V and 8 bases from J, the junction contained 5 bases not matched to a gene. CDR3 in DNA: TGCGCCAGCAGCCATGGACAGGGGTGGGATGAGCAGTTCTTC. Translation: CASSHGQGWDEQFF.

The chain carries TRBV7-8 and TRBJ1-2, with D possibly TRBD1 on 5 matching bases. Germline-derived CDR1 and CDR2 are SGHVS and FQNEAQ. The V and J ends lost 5 bases and 4 bases respectively, with 11 bases between them. This CDR3 is 13 amino acids long. In nucleotides, the CDR3 is TGTGCCAGCAGCCATGGGGCCTTCTATGGCTACACCTTC. Translated, it gives CASSHGAFYGYTF.

There are a few counts of this clone. The chain uses TRBV5-4 and TRBJ2-7, with 9 nucleotides matching TRBD1. V trimming: 3 bases; J trimming: 6 bases; junction bases outside the gene matches: 4. Germline V gene lookup returns CDR1 SGHNT and CDR2 YYREEE (reference sequence). This CDR3 region has 13 residues. The CDR3 DNA reads as TGTGCCAGCAGCTCGGGACAGGGCGGCGAGCAGTACTTC. It specifies CASSSGQGGEQYF.

This clone was picked up one time. The rearrangement links TRBV24-1 to TRBJ1-5; D perhaps matches TRBD1 (5 bases). This CDR3 is built from 14 residues. The V end was cut by 9 bases, the J end by 2 bases, with 13 bases between. CDR1 is KGHDR, CDR2 SFDVKD, per germline. The CDR3 DNA reads TGTGCCACCGGCGGGGGGAGAGGCAATCAGCCCCAGCATTTT. Protein product: CATGGGRGNQPQHF.

The J gene is TRBJ2-1, the V gene TRBV5-1; TRBD1 matches 8 bases. Germline V gene lookup returns CDR1 SGHRS and CDR2 YFSETQ. V gave up 2 bases and J gave up 8 bases; unmatched junction bases: 9. The CDR3 contains 15 residues. The CDR3 DNA follows: TGCGCCAGCAGCTTTCGCCAGGGGGCTTGGGATGAGCAGTTCTTC. It translates to CASSFRQGAWDEQFF. Filled out from reference TRBV5-1 and TRBJ2-1, the complete variable domain reads KAGVTQTPRYLIKTRGQQVTLSCSPISGHRSVSWYQQTPGQGLQFLFEYFSETQRNKGNFPGRFSGRQFSNSRSEMNVSTLELGDSALYLCASSFRQGAWDEQFFGPGTRLTVL.

The chain combines TRBV3-1 (or the pseudogene TRBV3-2) with TRBJ2-4, with D perhaps matching TRBD2 (5 bases). There are 14 residues in the CDR3. V was cut by 8 bases and J by 6 bases, with 17 bases left in between. Germline V gives CDR1 LGHDT, CDR2 YNNKEL (reference sequence). The CDR3 loop reads CASARDEYSNIQYF. The CDR3 DNA reads TGTGCCAGCGCACGGGATGAATATTCAAACATTCAGTACTTC.

This rearrangement joins TRBV3-1 (or the pseudogene TRBV3-2) to TRBJ2-5, with D maybe TRBD2 (6 bases). The CDR3 has 15 amino acids. Trimming took 4 bases from V and 2 from J, leaving 14 bases between them. Germline V gene lookup returns CDR1 LGHDT and CDR2 YNNKEL (reference sequence). In DNA form, the CDR3 reads TGTGCCAGCAGCCTAGGAGCGGGTACACAAGAGACCCAGTACTTC. Residues: CASSLGAGTQETQYF.

V usage is TRBV5-6 and J usage is TRBJ1-3, with 10 bases aligning to TRBD1. The CDR3 has 13 residues. The V segment lost 4 bases and the J segment 7 bases; nucleotides outside the gene matches: 2. Germline-derived CDR1 and CDR2 are SGHDT and YYEEEE. CDR3 coding DNA: TGTGCCAGCAGCGTGGACAGGGGGAACACCATATATTTT. Protein sequence: CASSVDRGNTIYF.

This chain connects TRBV11-2 to TRBJ2-3, with D uncertain. Germline CDR1 and CDR2: SGHAT and FQNNGV. This CDR3 is built from 13 residues. V lost 4 bases and J 3 bases, leaving 8 bases between the germline ends. The CDR3 region is CASSSYGTDTQYF. The CDR3 region has the DNA TGTGCCAGCAGCTCGTACGGGACAGATACGCAGTATTTT.

This chain links TRBV7-9 with TRBJ2-2; TRBD1 might be the D (6 bases). Per germline, CDR1 SEHNR and CDR2 FQNEAQ (reference sequence). The CDR3 runs 12 residues. Trimming cost V 8 bases and J 5 bases, with 9 bases left between them. This chain's CDR3 is CASAGETGELFF. The CDR3 bases are TGTGCCAGCGCAGGGGAAACCGGGGAGCTGTTTTTT.

The genes are TRBV29-1 and TRBJ1-2; perhaps TRBD1 as D (6 bases). The CDR3 contains 16 residues. Between the trimmed V and J ends, which lost 3 bases and 0 bases, there was a span of 17 bases. Germline V gives CDR1 SQVTM, CDR2 ANQGSEA. The CDR3 sequence is CSVEGTWTEPNYGYTF. The CDR3 DNA reads TGCAGCGTTGAGGGAACGTGGACAGAACCTAACTATGGCTACACCTTC.

The rearrangement joins TRBV6-5 to TRBJ1-1; D call uncertain. The germline gives CDR1 MNHEY, CDR2 SVGAGI. Trimming left V 6 bases short and J 1 base short, with 15 bases between. The CDR3 is 15 amino acids. The CDR3 DNA is TGTGCCAGCAGGTCCTTGGGGAGGTCGAACACTGAAGCTTTCTTT. Translated, it gives CASRSLGRSNTEAFF.

J is TRBJ2-3 and V is TRBV24-1; 9 bases match TRBD2. CDR1 and CDR2 from the germline V gene are KGHDR and SFDVKD. V lost 0 bases to trimming and J lost 3 bases; unmatched junction nucleotides: 3. CDR3 length equals 16 residues. CDR3 protein: CATSDLRRGGTDTQYF. CDR3 sequence (DNA): TGTGCCACCAGTGATTTGAGGCGGGGGGGAACAGATACGCAGTATTTT.

The chain carries TRBV7-2 and TRBJ1-2, with 8 bases aligning to TRBD1. The CDR3 covers 15 residues. Per the germline V gene, CDR1 is SGHTA and CDR2 is FQGNSA. The V gene end was trimmed by 5 bases and the J gene end by 5 bases; junction bases not matched to a gene: 10. CDR3 coding DNA: TGTGCCAGCAGCCCTGGACAGGGCGCGAGGTATGGCTACACCTTC. Translated: CASSPGQGARYGYTF.

The chain is built from TRBV6-5 and TRBJ2-1, with TRBD2 identical over 8 bases. Looked up from germline, CDR1 is MNHEY and CDR2 is SVGAGI. The ends lost 0 bases at V and 2 bases at J; junction bases unmatched: 3. The CDR3 is 16 residues long. The CDR3 sequence: CASSYSAGGPYNEQFF. As DNA, the CDR3 is TGTGCCAGCAGTTACTCCGCGGGAGGCCCCTACAATGAGCAGTTCTTC.

The V call is TRBV11-2, the J call TRBJ1-1, with D unresolved. The germline V gene has CDR1 SGHAT and CDR2 FQNNGV. This CDR3 has 15 residues. V lost 0 bases to trimming and J lost 3 bases, with 11 bases between them. The CDR3 DNA is TGTGCCAGCAGCTTAGAGTTTTCTAGTCACACTGAAGCTTTCTTT. Translation gives CASSLEFSSHTEAFF.

The genes are TRBV6-5 and TRBJ1-2; 8 bases are a match to TRBD1. The CDR3 is 15 residues long. Per germline, CDR1 MNHEY and CDR2 SVGAGI. The V and J ends lost 5 bases and 7 bases, in that order; junction bases with no gene match: 12. The CDR3 bases are TGTGCCAGCAGTAAAATCGGACAGGGCTCTCGTGGCTACACCTTC. Its protein product is CASSKIGQGSRGYTF.

This clone occurred once. The genes are TRBV3-1 (or the pseudogene TRBV3-2) and TRBJ1-5; D not resolved. Trimming took off 0 bases at V and 6 bases at J, with 12 bases between the two ends. CDR3 length: 15 residues. CDR1 is LGHDT and CDR2 is YNNKEL in the germline V gene (reference sequence). The CDR3 protein is CASSQDGRRGQPQHF. In nucleotides, the CDR3 is TGTGCCAGCAGCCAAGATGGCAGGCGGGGTCAGCCCCAGCATTTT.

The chain is built from TRBV2 and TRBJ1-5; possible D gene TRBD1, 6 bases. The CDR3 is made up of 14 amino acids. From germline, CDR1 is SNHLY and CDR2 FYNNEI. V was clipped by 10 bases and J by 5 bases, with 18 bases between them. The CDR3 nucleotides are TGTGCCACCTCCCCAGGGAACAGGGATCAGCCCCAGCATTTT. This codes for CATSPGNRDQPQHF.